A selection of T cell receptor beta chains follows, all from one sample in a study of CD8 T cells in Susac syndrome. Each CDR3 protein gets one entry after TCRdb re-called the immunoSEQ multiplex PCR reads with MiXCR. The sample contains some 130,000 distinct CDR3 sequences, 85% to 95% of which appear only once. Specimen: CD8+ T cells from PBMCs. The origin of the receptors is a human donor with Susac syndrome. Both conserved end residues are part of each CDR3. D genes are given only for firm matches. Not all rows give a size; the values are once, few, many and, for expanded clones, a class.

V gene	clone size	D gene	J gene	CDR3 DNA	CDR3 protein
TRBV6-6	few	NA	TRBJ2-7	TGTGCCAGCAGTTACTCGATTGATGTCTCGTATCGCGAGCAGTACTTC	CASSYSIDVSYREQYF
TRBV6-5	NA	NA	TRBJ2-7	TGTGCCAGCAGGACCGGCCCCTACGAGCAGTACTTC	CASRTGPYEQYF
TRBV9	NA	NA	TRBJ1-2	TGTGCCAGCATGACTGAGGGTAACTATGGCTACACCTTC	CASMTEGNYGYTF
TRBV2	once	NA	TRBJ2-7	TGTGCCAGCAGAGAAGACGGGAGCTCCTACGAGCAGTACTTC	CASREDGSSYEQYF
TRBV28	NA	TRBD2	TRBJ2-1	TGTGCCAGCAGTACCGCTCGGACTAGCGAAGAGCAGTTCTTC	CASSTARTSEEQFF
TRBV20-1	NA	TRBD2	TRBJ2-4	TGCAGTGCTATTCGACTAGCGGGAGGACTAGCCAAAAACATTCAGTACTTC	CSAIRLAGGLAKNIQYF
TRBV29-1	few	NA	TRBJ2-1	TGCAGCGCTTCGGACGGAGGTTACAATGAGCAGTTCTTC	CSASDGGYNEQFF
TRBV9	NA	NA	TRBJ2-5	TGTGCCAGCAGCAGGTCAGGGGTTATAGACCAGTACTTC	CASSRSGVIDQYF
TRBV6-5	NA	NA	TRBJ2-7	TGTGCCAGCAGTTACTCCGACACAAGCTCCTACGAGCAGTACTTC	CASSYSDTSSYEQYF
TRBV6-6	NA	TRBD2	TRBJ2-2	TGTGCCAGCAGTTACGGGAGCGGGAGGACGGGCGGGGAGCTGTTTTTT	CASSYGSGRTGGELFF
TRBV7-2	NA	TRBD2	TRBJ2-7	TGTGCCAGCAGCTCTGGGACGGGACTAGGGAACTACGAGCAGTACTTC	CASSSGTGLGNYEQYF
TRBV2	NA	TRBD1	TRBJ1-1	TGTGCCAGCATCTCCGGGACAGGTGCAACTGAAGCTTTCTTT	CASISGTGATEAFF
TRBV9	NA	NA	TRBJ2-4	TGTGCCAGCAGCCAGACCGTAGCCAAAAACATTCAGTACTTC	CASSQTVAKNIQYF
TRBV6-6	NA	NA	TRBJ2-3	TGTGCCAGCAGCCAGGCGTCCCCCCAACGGACAGATACGCAGTATTTT	CASSQASPQRTDTQYF
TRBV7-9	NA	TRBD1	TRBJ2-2	TGTGCCAGCAGCCCACGACCGGGACAGGTCTTATCGGAGCTGTTTTTT	CASSPRPGQVLSELFF
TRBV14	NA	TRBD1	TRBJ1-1	TGTGCCAGCAGCCTGTCCCGGGACAGTATTGGAGCTTTCTTT	CASSLSRDSIGAFF
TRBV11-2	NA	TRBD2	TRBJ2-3	TGTGCCAGCAGCTTTACTGACCTGTCTAGCGGGAGGGCCGGCACAGATACGCAGTATTTT	CASSFTDLSSGRAGTDTQYF
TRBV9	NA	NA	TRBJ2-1	TGTGCCAGCAGCGGAGGAGCCTCGGAGGGGGGGTCCCTCTACAATGAGCAGTTCTTC	CASSGGASEGGSLYNEQFF
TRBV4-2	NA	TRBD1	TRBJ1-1	TGTGCCAGCAGCCAAGAACCCAGGGGGACTGAAGCTTTCTTT	CASSQEPRGTEAFF
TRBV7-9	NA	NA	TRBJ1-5	TGTGCCAGCAGCGACACAGGCCAGCCCCAGCATTTT	CASSDTGQPQHF
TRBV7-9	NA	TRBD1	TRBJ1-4	TGTGCCAGCATCGGGGACAGGGGCGATGAAAAACTGTTTTTT	CASIGDRGDEKLFF
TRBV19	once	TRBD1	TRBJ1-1	TGTGCCAGTTACCCTCCGGGACAGGGAATGAACACTGAAGCTTTCTTT	CASYPPGQGMNTEAFF
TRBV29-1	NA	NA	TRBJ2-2	TGCAGCGTTGTAGGAGGGGGCACCGGGGAGCTGTTTTTT	CSVVGGGTGELFF
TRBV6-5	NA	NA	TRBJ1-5	TGTGCCAGCAGTTACTCAGCCCCCCGGGGGATGGCCCAGCATTTT	CASSYSAPRGMAQHF
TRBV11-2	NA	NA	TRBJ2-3	TGTGCCAGCAGCTTCCCCGAAACCATCAAATCCGGGGACCTGGCAGATACGCAGTATTTT	CASSFPETIKSGDLADTQYF
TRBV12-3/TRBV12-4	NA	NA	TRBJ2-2	TGTGCCAGCACGGTTACAGGGATAAAGAACACCGGGGAGCTGTTTTTT	CASTVTGIKNTGELFF
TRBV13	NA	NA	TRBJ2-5	TGTGCCAGCACCCGGGGAAGAGAGACCCAGTACTTC	CASTRGRETQYF
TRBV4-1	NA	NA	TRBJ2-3	TGCGCCAGCAGCCAAGATACGGGGTCCTCTACGCAGTATTTT	CASSQDTGSSTQYF
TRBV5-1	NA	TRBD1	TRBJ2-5	TGCGCCAGCAGCTTCAGACAGGGGGCGGACCAAGAGACCCAGTACTTC	CASSFRQGADQETQYF
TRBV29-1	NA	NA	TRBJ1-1	TGCAGCGTTTTAGAACTGAACACTGAAGCTTTCTTT	CSVLELNTEAFF
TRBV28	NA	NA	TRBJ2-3	TGTGCCAGCACTCATAGGGGTTTCGCAGATACGCAGTATTTT	CASTHRGFADTQYF
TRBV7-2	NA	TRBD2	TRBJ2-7	TGTGCCAGCAGCCCGGGGACTAGTGGGCACGAGCAGTACTTC	CASSPGTSGHEQYF
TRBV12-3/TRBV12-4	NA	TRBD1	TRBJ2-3	TGTGCCAGCAGTTTGAGGACCGGGACAGGTTTCACAGATACGCAGTATTTT	CASSLRTGTGFTDTQYF
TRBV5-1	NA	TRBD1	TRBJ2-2	TGCGCCAGCGGCCAGACAGGGGGCAGCACCGGGGAGCTGTTTTTT	CASGQTGGSTGELFF
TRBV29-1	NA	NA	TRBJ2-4	TGCAGCGTTGTTGGGGCTAGAAACATTCAGTACTTC	CSVVGARNIQYF
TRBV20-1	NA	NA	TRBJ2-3	TGCAGTGCTAGAGAGGTTATGGGCGAGACTTCGGTAGATACGCAGTATTTT	CSAREVMGETSVDTQYF
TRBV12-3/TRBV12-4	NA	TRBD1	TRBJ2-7	TGTGCCAGCAGTAGACAGGGGGCATACGAGCAGTACTTC	CASSRQGAYEQYF
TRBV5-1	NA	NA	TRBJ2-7	TGCGCCAGCAGCTTGGGACGGCCCGATTCCTACGAGCAGTACTTC	CASSLGRPDSYEQYF
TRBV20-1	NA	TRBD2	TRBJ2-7	TGCAGTGCTAGTGGGATCAGCGGGAGGCTCTCCTACGAGCAGTACTTC	CSASGISGRLSYEQYF
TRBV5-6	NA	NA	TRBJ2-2	TGTGCCAGCAGCTTGGTTTCGGACAGCTTAAGAATCACCGGGGAGCTGTTTTTT	CASSLVSDSLRITGELFF
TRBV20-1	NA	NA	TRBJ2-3	TGCAGTGCGATCCTAACTGGAGGCCCAGATACGCAGTATTTT	CSAILTGGPDTQYF
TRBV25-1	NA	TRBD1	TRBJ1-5	TGTGCCAGCAGGACGGGACAGGACGGCTATAGCAATCAGCCCCAGCATTTT	CASRTGQDGYSNQPQHF
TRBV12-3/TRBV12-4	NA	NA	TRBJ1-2	TGTGCCAGCAGTTTAATTTCTAACTATGGCTACACCTTC	CASSLISNYGYTF
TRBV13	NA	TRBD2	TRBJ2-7	TGTGCCAGCCGGACTAGCGGGATTATTGAGCAGTACTTC	CASRTSGIIEQYF
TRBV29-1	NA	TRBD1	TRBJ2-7	TGCAGCGTTGAGGTCGATGGGACAGATTCCTACGAGCAGTACTTC	CSVEVDGTDSYEQYF